This T cell receptor beta chain emerged from a study of cytomegalovirus exposure and HLA in healthy donors. Broader study findings: Rare TCR sequences predominated, though certain public TCRs were found in many donors.

Per the germline V gene, CDR1 is SGHTA and CDR2 is FQGNSA. With 4 bases clipped from V and 7 bases from J, the junction kept 9 bases outside the gene matches. This CDR3 comprises 15 residues. Vbeta (60) and Jbeta (13) primers were used in the PCR. TCRdb's table, derived via immunoSEQ multiplex PCR, lists solely in-frame clones and lacks some. The top ten clones hold over 2% of a sample with some 130,000 clones, approximately 80% of them seen once. In regard to this clone: Its antigen is undetermined.

This TCR was recovered from a man aged 25-45 years in good health and CMV-seronegative. Sequenced sample: PBMCs. This chain uses TRBV7-2 with TRBJ2-7; 11 bases are a match to TRBD2. CDR3 amino acids: CASSSRLAGNGEQYF. In nucleotides, the CDR3 is TGTGCCAGCAGCTCTAGACTAGCGGGAAATGGGGAGCAGTACTTC. The whole variable domain, remainder taken from reference TRBV7-2 and TRBJ2-7, is GAGVSQSPSNKVTEKGKDVELRCDPISGHTALYWYRQSLGQGLEFLIYFQGNSAPDKSGLPSDRFSAERTGGSVSTLTIQRTQQEDSAVYLCASSSRLAGNGEQYFGPGTRLTVT.